The present TCR beta chain was sequenced within a study of T cells in tumors after PD-1 blockade (dated by TCRdb to between 2017 and 2020). Concerning the study at large: Patients were excluded if they had prior checkpoint blockade, use of systemic immunosuppressants, or recent radiotherapy or other anti-cancer therapy within 4 weeks. Patients received pembrolizumab 200 mg every 3 weeks or cemiplimab 350 mg every 2 weeks. Ongoing daily vismodegib 150 mg was also given to a subset of patients during anti-PD-1 treatment. An average of around 100,000 TCR templates (range about 24,679-257,772) and roughly 37,000 unique clonotypes was obtained for peripheral blood samples. Paired single-cell RNA and TCR sequencing was performed on site-matched tumors from BCC or SCC patients before and after anti-PD-1 therapy. To compare clonotypes in blood versus tumor, bulk TCR sequencing was run on fewer than 11 peripheral blood samples drawn from several patients. RECIST version 1.1 was used to assess clinical response.

Deep TCRbeta sequencing was performed with the immunoSEQ platform. The original methods were these. For further analysis, only productive rearrangements were exported from the immunoSEQ Analyzer. T cell phenotypes were assigned to bulk TCRbeta clonotypes by matching the clonotypes to single-cell RNA+TCR-seq clones that had the same TCRbeta sequence. Using bulk TCR sequencing data, clone enrichment in tumor was calculated by dividing a clone's tumor frequency by the same clone's PBMC frequency. GLIPH was used to group TCRs into specificity groups, clusters of distinct TCRs likely recognizing common antigens via shared CDR3 motifs. In TCRdb, the immuneACCESS table is reduced to in-frame sequences with V and J assigned. These tables do not hold every clone; where another copy was compared, an unresolved V gene accounts for under half, and the others remain unexplained. V, J and clone size reflect that table, while D and trimming were determined from the DNA. Present in this sample are just under 65,000 clones, roughly 70% of which were seen just once. Clones ranked in the top ten supply 4% to 5% of the sample.

Study-wide conclusions, independent of this receptor: About 39% of tumor TCR clonotypes were found in blood, and some novel exhausted tumor clones appeared in pre-treatment blood, suggesting peripheral recruitment. Where the novel T cell clones came from was not determined, and possible sources could include lymphoid organs or rare unexpanded clones inside the tumor or in the tumor periphery.

Reading the germline V gene gives CDR1 LGHNT and CDR2 FRNRAP. V sheds 3 bases and J sheds 3 bases, leaving 6 bases between their ends. The CDR3 measures 13 amino acids from cysteine to phenylalanine. The read is trimmed to its CDR3 DNA, 39 bases read in frame from base 1. In light of the paper, this sample's time point label describes: after anti-PD-1 therapy. For bulk TCRbeta sequencing, genomic DNA was extracted from tumor biopsies or peripheral blood, and input amounts ranged from roughly 600 ng to 6,004 ng. Every patient had histologically proven advanced or metastatic basal or squamous cell carcinoma and was a poor candidate for surgical resection. Of the ten or so patients in the basal cell carcinoma cohort, about 8 underwent bulk tumor TCR sequencing. In regard to this clone: Its binding antigen is unknown. No quality values exist for individual bases; no much larger clone is one base distant.

Sequenced material: PBMCs, taken after anti-PD-1 treatment. The rearranged chain carries TRBV12-5 and TRBJ2-1; the D gene cannot be named for sure. The receptor's source is a human donor with basal cell carcinoma. The CDR3 reads as follows: CASGFPNYNEQFF. The bases read TGTGCTAGTGGTTTCCCTAACTACAATGAGCAGTTCTTC.